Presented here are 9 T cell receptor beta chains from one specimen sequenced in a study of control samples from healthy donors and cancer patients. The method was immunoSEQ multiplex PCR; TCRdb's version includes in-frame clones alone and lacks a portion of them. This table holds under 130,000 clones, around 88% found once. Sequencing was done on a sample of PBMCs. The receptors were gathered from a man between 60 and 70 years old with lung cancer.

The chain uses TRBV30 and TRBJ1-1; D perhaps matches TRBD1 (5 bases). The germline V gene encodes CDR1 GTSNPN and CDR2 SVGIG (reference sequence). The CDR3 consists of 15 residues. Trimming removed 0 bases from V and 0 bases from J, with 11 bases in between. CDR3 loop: CAWSVTGRLNTEAFF. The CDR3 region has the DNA TGTGCCTGGAGTGTCACGGGACGCTTGAACACTGAAGCTTTCTTT.

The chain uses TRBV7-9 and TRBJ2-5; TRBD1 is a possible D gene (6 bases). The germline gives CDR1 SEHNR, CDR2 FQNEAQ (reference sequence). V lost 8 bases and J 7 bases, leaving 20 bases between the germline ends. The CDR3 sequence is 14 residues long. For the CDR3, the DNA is TGTGCCAGCTCATTCCCGGGACAAAACCCGACCCAGTACTTC. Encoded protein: CASSFPGQNPTQYF.

CDR3 nucleotide sequence: TGTGCCAGCAGCTTTTCCAGGGAAGAGACCCAGTACTTC. Its protein product is CASSFSREETQYF. This chain links TRBV7-2 with TRBJ2-5, with D possibly matching TRBD1 (5 bases). The CDR3 runs to 13 residues. V lost 3 bases, J lost 3 bases, and 8 bases lay in between. The V gene's germline CDR1 is SGHTA and CDR2 FQGNSA.

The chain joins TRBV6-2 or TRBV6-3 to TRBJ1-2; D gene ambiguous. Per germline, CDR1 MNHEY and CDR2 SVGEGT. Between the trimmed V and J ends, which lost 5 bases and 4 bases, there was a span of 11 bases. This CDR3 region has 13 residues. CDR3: CASSRGNSYGYTF. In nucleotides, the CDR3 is TGTGCCAGCAGTCGGGGTAACAGCTATGGCTACACCTTC.

The CDR3 reads CASSRSGGDYGYTF. The CDR3 DNA reads TGTGCCAGCTCACGGTCGGGGGGCGACTATGGCTACACCTTC. The chain links TRBV18 to TRBJ1-2, with a weak D call TRBD1 (6 bases). This CDR3 is built from 14 residues. Germline V gene data show CDR1 as KGHSH and CDR2 as LQKENI. V was trimmed by 4 bases and J by 3 bases, leaving 12 bases between them. The full variable domain, in which reference TRBV18 and TRBJ1-2 provide the parts outside the CDR3, is NAGVMQNPRHLVRRRGQEARLRCSPMKGHSHVYWYRQLPEEGLKFMVYLQKENIIDESGMPKERFSAEFPKEGPSILRIQQVVRGDSAAYFCASSRSGGDYGYTFGSGTRLTVV.

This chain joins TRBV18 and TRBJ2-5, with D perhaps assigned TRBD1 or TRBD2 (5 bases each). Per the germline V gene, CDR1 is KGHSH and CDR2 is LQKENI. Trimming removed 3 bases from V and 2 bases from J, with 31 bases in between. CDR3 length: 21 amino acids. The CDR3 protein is CASSPLPVSRIRDERQETQYF. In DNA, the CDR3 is TGTGCCAGCTCACCTCTCCCTGTTTCGAGAATAAGGGACGAACGGCAAGAGACCCAGTACTTC.

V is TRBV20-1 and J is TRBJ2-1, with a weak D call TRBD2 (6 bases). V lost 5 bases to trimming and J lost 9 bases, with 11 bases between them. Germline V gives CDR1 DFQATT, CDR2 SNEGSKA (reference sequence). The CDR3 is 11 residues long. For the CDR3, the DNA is TGCAGTGCTGTTGCCGGGGGTGAGCAGTTCTTC. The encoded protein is CSAVAGGEQFF.

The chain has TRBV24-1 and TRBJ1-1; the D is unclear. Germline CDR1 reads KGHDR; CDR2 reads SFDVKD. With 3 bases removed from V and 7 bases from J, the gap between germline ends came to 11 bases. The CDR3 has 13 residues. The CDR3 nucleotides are TGTGCCACCAGTGATCCAGCATCGAGTGAAGCTTTCTTT. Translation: CATSDPASSEAFF.

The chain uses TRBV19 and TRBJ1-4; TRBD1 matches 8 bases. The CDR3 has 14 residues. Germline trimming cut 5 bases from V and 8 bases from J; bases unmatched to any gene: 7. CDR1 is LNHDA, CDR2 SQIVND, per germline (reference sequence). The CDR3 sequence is CASSLDRVREKLFF. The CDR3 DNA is TGTGCCAGTAGTTTGGACAGGGTGAGAGAAAAACTGTTTTTT.